This note documents a single T cell receptor beta chain sequence. Its specificity is not known. TCRdb's table, derived via immunoSEQ multiplex PCR, lists solely in-frame clones and lacks some. The sample carries about 350,000 clones, 70% to 90% recorded once. The data stem from a study of Ad26.COV2.S vaccination and SARS-CoV-2 variants. Turning to the study itself: Dosing was one shot or two shots 56 days apart.

The treatment here: 19 received Ad26.COV2.S at low or high dose, single or two shots; about 5 received placebo; per-sample allocation not given. All samples were drawn on day 63, counting from the first vaccine or placebo injection. Germline V gene data show CDR1 as MGHRA and CDR2 as YSYEKL. The CDR3 spans 15 residues. V lost 5 bases to trimming and J lost 3 bases; unmatched junction nucleotides: 9. Overall study findings and caveats: Among vaccine recipients, spike-specific TCR breadth exceeded that of placebo recipients. Possible underestimation of total T cell responses by the TCR breadth and depth analyses was noted.

This sample comprised peripheral blood, obtained in a trial of Ad26.COV2.S vaccine versus placebo. This rearrangement joins TRBV4-1 to TRBJ1-1; TRBD1 aligns across 7 bases. The TCR originated in a person aged 18-60 years who received the Ad26.COV2.S COVID-19 vaccine or a placebo. The CDR3 is CASSARQGADTEAFF. CDR3 bases: TGCGCCAGCAGCGCGAGACAGGGTGCGGACACTGAAGCTTTCTTT.